This T cell receptor (beta chain) was obtained from a study of T cell responses to AZD1222 COVID-19 vaccine. Regarding the study as a whole: The CD4 TCRs associated with vaccination extended across spike and predominated at 160-218 and 743-854. Of spike-specific TCRs, nearly half reportedly target regions left unmutated in variants. A rise in Spike-specific TCR breadth and depth followed two AZD1222 doses. Clonal diversity may have been underestimated in mostly white British donors.

The data were produced by immunoSEQ multiplex PCR, yet TCRdb's version contains in-frame clones alone and is incomplete. Of about 94,000 clones detected, 70% to 90% appear once; the ten largest clones hold about an eighth. Note on this clone: The target antigen is unknown.

This clonotype originated in an adult in good health. Sequences were derived from peripheral blood, sampled on day 0 of AZD1222 vaccination.

The CDR3 DNA sequence: TGTGCCAGCAGCGCCCGGCGGCAGGGCTATGGCTACACCTTC. Translation: CASSARRQGYGYTF. The chain recombines TRBV14 with TRBJ1-2; a weak D match, TRBD1 (5 bases). The germline V gene encodes CDR1 SGHDN and CDR2 FVKESK. There are 14 residues in the CDR3. V was clipped by 5 bases and J by 4 bases, with 14 bases between them.